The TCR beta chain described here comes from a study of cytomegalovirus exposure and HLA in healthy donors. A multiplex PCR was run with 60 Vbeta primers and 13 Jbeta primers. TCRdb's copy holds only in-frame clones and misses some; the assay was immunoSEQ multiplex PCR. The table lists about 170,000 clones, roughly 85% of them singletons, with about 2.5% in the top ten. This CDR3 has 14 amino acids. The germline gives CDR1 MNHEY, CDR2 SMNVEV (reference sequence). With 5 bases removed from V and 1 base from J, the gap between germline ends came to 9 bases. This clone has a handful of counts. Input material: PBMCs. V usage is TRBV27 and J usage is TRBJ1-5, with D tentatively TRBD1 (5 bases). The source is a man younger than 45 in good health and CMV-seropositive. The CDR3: CASSPDNSNQPQHF. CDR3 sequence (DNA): TGTGCCAGCAGTCCGGACAACAGCAATCAGCCCCAGCATTTT.